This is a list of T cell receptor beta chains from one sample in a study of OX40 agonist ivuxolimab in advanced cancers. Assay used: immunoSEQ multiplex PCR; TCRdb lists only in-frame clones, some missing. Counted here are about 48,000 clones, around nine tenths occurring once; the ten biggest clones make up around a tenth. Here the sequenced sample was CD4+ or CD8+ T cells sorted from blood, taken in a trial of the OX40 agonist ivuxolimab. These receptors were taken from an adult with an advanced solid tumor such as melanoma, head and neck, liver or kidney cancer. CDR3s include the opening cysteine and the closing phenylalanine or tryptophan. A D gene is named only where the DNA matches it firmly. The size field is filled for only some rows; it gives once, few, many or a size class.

cdr3_nt: TGTGCCGGAAGGGACAGGGGGAGTACCTACGAGCAGTACTTC
cdr3_aa: CAGRDRGSTYEQYF
clone_size: .
cdr3_length: 14
j_call: TRBJ2-7
d_call: TRBD1
v_call: TRBV6-1

cdr3_nt: TGTGCCAGTAAGACAGGGGGGTGGAGCACAGATACGCAGTATTTT
cdr3_aa: CASKTGGWSTDTQYF
clone_size: .
cdr3_length: 15
j_call: TRBJ2-3
d_call: TRBD1
v_call: TRBV19

cdr3_nt: TGTGCCAGCAGCTCAGGGAGGATTCCCGGTGGGGGAGCTTTCTTT
cdr3_aa: CASSSGRIPGGGAFF
clone_size: .
cdr3_length: 15
j_call: TRBJ1-1
d_call: .
v_call: TRBV11-2

cdr3_nt: TGTGCCAGCAGCGCCTCCGGGACTAGCGGGAGGGCCGAAGATGAGCAGTTCTTC
cdr3_aa: CASSASGTSGRAEDEQFF
clone_size: .
cdr3_length: 18
j_call: TRBJ2-1
d_call: TRBD2
v_call: TRBV9

cdr3_nt: TGCGCCAGCGGATCTACAGGGAGCAATGAGCAGTTCTTC
cdr3_aa: CASGSTGSNEQFF
clone_size: .
cdr3_length: 13
j_call: TRBJ2-1
d_call: .
v_call: TRBV5-1

cdr3_nt: TGTGCTAGTGGTTGGATCTTGGACAGGGGGATTTCTTCTGGGGCCAACGTCCTGACTTTC
cdr3_aa: CASGWILDRGISSGANVLTF
clone_size: .
cdr3_length: 20
j_call: TRBJ2-6
d_call: TRBD1
v_call: TRBV12-5

cdr3_nt: TGCGCCAGCAGCGTGGGTTGGAATGAGCGGAGGCGGAAGACTGAAGCTTTCTTT
cdr3_aa: CASSVGWNERRRKTEAFF
clone_size: .
cdr3_length: 18
j_call: TRBJ1-1
d_call: .
v_call: TRBV4-1

cdr3_nt: TGCGCCAGCAGCCAAGAAGGGTCGGCGGGGGGGCTGGTAGATACGCAGTATTTT
cdr3_aa: CASSQEGSAGGLVDTQYF
clone_size: .
cdr3_length: 18
j_call: TRBJ2-3
d_call: TRBD2
v_call: TRBV4-3

cdr3_nt: TGTGCCAGCAGTTCCCACAGCGTAGGGTCCACTGAAGCTTTCTTT
cdr3_aa: CASSSHSVGSTEAFF
clone_size: .
cdr3_length: 15
j_call: TRBJ1-1
d_call: .
v_call: TRBV27

cdr3_nt: TGTGCCAGCAGTTTCAGCAGACTAGCGGGAGGCTACAATGAGCAGTTCTTC
cdr3_aa: CASSFSRLAGGYNEQFF
clone_size: .
cdr3_length: 17
j_call: TRBJ2-1
d_call: TRBD2
v_call: TRBV27

cdr3_nt: TGTGCCAGCAGCCCTGGCAGGGGGCTGGATGAGCAGTTCTTC
cdr3_aa: CASSPGRGLDEQFF
clone_size: .
cdr3_length: 14
j_call: TRBJ2-1
d_call: TRBD1
v_call: TRBV7-3

cdr3_nt: TGCGCCAGCAGCCAATCTTGGACAGGCAGCTACGAGCAGTACTTC
cdr3_aa: CASSQSWTGSYEQYF
clone_size: .
cdr3_length: 15
j_call: TRBJ2-7
d_call: TRBD1
v_call: TRBV4-3

cdr3_nt: TGCGCCAGCAGCTACTCTAGCGGGAGCTCCTACAATGAGCAGTTCTTC
cdr3_aa: CASSYSSGSSYNEQFF
clone_size: .
cdr3_length: 16
j_call: TRBJ2-1
d_call: TRBD2
v_call: TRBV4-3

cdr3_nt: TGTGCCAGCAGCTTAGCGATGGGGGTAATCACTGAAGCTTTCTTT
cdr3_aa: CASSLAMGVITEAFF
clone_size: .
cdr3_length: 15
j_call: TRBJ1-1
d_call: .
v_call: TRBV11-3

cdr3_nt: TGTGCCAGCAGCTCGGGACAGGGAAATGAAAAACTGTTTTTT
cdr3_aa: CASSSGQGNEKLFF
clone_size: .
cdr3_length: 14
j_call: TRBJ1-4
d_call: TRBD1
v_call: TRBV7-9

cdr3_nt: TGTGCCAGCAGCCCCCCCAGCGGGGACCAAACCTACGAGCAGTACTTC
cdr3_aa: CASSPPSGDQTYEQYF
clone_size: once
cdr3_length: 16
j_call: TRBJ2-7
d_call: TRBD2
v_call: TRBV11-2